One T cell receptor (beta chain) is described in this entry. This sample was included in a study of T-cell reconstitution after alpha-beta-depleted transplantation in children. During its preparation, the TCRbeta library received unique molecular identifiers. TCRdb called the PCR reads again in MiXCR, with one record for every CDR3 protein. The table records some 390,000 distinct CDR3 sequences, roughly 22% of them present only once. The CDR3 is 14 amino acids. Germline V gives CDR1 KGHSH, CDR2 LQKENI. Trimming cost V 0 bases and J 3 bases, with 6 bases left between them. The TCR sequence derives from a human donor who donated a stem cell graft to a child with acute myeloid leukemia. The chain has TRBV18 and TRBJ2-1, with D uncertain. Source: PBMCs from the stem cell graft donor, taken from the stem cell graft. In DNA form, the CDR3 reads TGTGCCAGCTCACCACCGTCAGGCTACAATGAGCAGTTCTTC. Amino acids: CASSPPSGYNEQFF.